One and the same sample provided the 26 T cell receptor beta chains below, sequenced in a study of identifying expanded T cells in peripheral blood. TCRdb keeps only in-frame clones here, not all; method: immunoSEQ multiplex PCR. Of around 90,000 clones detected, about 91% appear once; the ten largest clones hold over 3%. Source material: blood. These receptors were obtained from a person aged 18 to 70 in good health.

The DNA of the CDR3 is TGTGCCGAGACTAGCGGGGGGTTCACAGATACGCAGTATTTT. It is translated as CAETSGGFTDTQYF. The V and J genes are TRBV2 and TRBJ2-3; 13 positions agree with TRBD2. Trimming took 11 bases from V and 2 from J; bases not matched to a gene: 4. This CDR3 has 14 residues. Germline assignment: CDR1 SNHLY and CDR2 FYNNEI.

In this sample, this clone turned up a few times. The chain uses TRBV5-1 and TRBJ1-1; D is perhaps TRBD1 (5 bases). V lost 1 base and J 9 bases, leaving 7 bases between the germline ends. The CDR3 is 11 residues long. CDR1 and CDR2 (germline): SGHRS, YFSETQ. CDR3 region: CASSLQGKAFF. The CDR3 DNA sequence: TGCGCCAGCAGCTTGCAGGGAAAAGCTTTCTTT.

The J gene is TRBJ2-4, the V gene TRBV6-1; D unclear. Per germline, CDR1 MNHNS and CDR2 SASEGT. V was pared by 3 bases and J by 9 bases, with 9 bases between. The CDR3 consists of 12 residues. DNA for the CDR3: TGTGCCAGCAGTGATGGCTCAAGCATTCAGTACTTC. As protein: CASSDGSSIQYF.

This chain connects TRBV4-3 to TRBJ2-5, with a possible D match to TRBD1 (5 bases). The CDR3 runs to 15 residues. The germline V gene encodes CDR1 LGHNA and CDR2 YSLEER. V was shortened by 0 bases and J by 5 bases, with 13 bases between the two germline ends. The CDR3 bases are TGCGCCAGCAGCCAAGAATTGAACAGGCGGGAGACCCAGTACTTC. As protein: CASSQELNRRETQYF.

The chain joins TRBV7-2 to TRBJ2-3; TRBD1 agrees at 8 bases. The V gene end was trimmed by 4 bases and the J gene end by 2 bases; junction bases not matched to a gene: 8. Germline CDR1 reads SGHTA; CDR2 reads FQGNSA. The CDR3 has 16 amino acids. CDR3 in DNA: TGTGCCAGCAGCTCCGGGACAGGTTATTACACAGATACGCAGTATTTT. It codes for CASSSGTGYYTDTQYF.

The chain is built from TRBV7-2 and TRBJ2-7; the D gene is possibly TRBD2 (5 bases). The CDR3 sequence is 14 residues long. V was trimmed by 3 bases and J by 0 bases, leaving 9 bases between them. Germline V gives CDR1 SGHTA, CDR2 FQGNSA. CDR3 in amino acids: CASSFLGSSYEQYF. The DNA for the CDR3 is TGTGCCAGCAGCTTTCTAGGGAGCTCCTACGAGCAGTACTTC.

The chain uses TRBV18 and TRBJ2-1, with 9 positions matching TRBD1. The trim removed 0 bases at V and 6 bases at J, leaving 3 bases unmatched. The germline gives CDR1 KGHSH, CDR2 LQKENI. This CDR3 has 15 residues. The CDR3 loop reads CASSPPRDRVNEQFF. DNA of the CDR3: TGTGCCAGCTCACCACCCCGGGACAGGGTCAATGAGCAGTTCTTC.

This clone was observed once. The chain couples TRBV7-9 to TRBJ1-3; D possibly corresponds to TRBD1 (6 bases). Between the trimmed V and J ends, which lost 3 bases and 1 base, there was a span of 7 bases. Germline V gene lookup returns CDR1 SEHNR and CDR2 FQNEAQ (reference sequence). This CDR3 spans 14 amino acids. The CDR3 DNA follows: TGTGCCAGCAGCTTGGACAGATCTGGAAACACCATATATTTT. Translation gives CASSLDRSGNTIYF.

The chain uses TRBV6-6 and TRBJ2-3; TRBD2 matches at 8 bases. Losses at the gene ends were 2 bases for V and 5 bases for J; bases not matched to a gene: 0. CDR1 and CDR2 (germline): MNHNY, SVGAGI (reference sequence). CDR3 length: 13 amino acids. CDR3 coding DNA: TGTGCCAGCAGTTACCTAGCGGGAGATACGCAGTATTTT. Translating it yields CASSYLAGDTQYF.

The genes are TRBV27 and TRBJ2-1; D gene ambiguous. The CDR3 is made up of 13 amino acids. The V gene's germline CDR1 is MNHEY and CDR2 SMNVEV (reference sequence). V lost 6 bases and J lost 4, with 10 bases in between. The CDR3 here is CASRFRAYNEQFF. The CDR3 bases are TGTGCCAGCAGGTTTCGGGCTTACAATGAGCAGTTCTTC.

This chain uses TRBV4-2 with TRBJ2-6; TRBD2 matches at 11 bases. V shed 4 bases, J shed 0 bases, and the junction held 8 bases outside the gene matches. Germline lookup yields CDR1 LGHNA and CDR2 YNFKEQ. The CDR3 sequence is 19 residues long. CDR3 nucleotide sequence: TGTGCCAGCAGCCGACGACTAGCGGGACTCAACTCTGGGGCCAACGTCCTGACTTTC. Translated, it gives CASSRRLAGLNSGANVLTF.

This chain joins TRBV7-9 and TRBJ2-3; D is undetermined. This CDR3 is built from 13 residues. The germline CDR1 and CDR2 sequences are SEHNR and FQNEAQ (reference sequence). V was pared by 5 bases and J by 0 bases, with 6 bases between. CDR3 sequence: CASSITSTDTQYF. The CDR3 region has the DNA TGTGCCAGCAGCATTACGAGCACAGATACGCAGTATTTT. The full variable domain, its missing parts supplied by reference TRBV7-9 and TRBJ2-3, is DTGVSQNPRHKITKRGQNVTFRCDPISEHNRLYWYRQTLGQGPEFLTYFQNEAQLEKSRLLSDRFSAERPKGSFSTLEIQRTEQGDSAMYLCASSITSTDTQYFGPGTRLTVL.

The chain links TRBV2 to TRBJ2-5, with D unresolved. Germline assignment: CDR1 SNHLY and CDR2 FYNNEI. Trimming removed 4 bases at V and 0 bases at J, with 9 bases between. This CDR3 has 14 residues. This CDR3 reads CASSATVNQETQYF. The CDR3, as DNA: TGTGCCAGCAGTGCGACGGTTAACCAAGAGACCCAGTACTTC.

The rearrangement links TRBV9 to TRBJ2-1; D call uncertain. This CDR3 contains 15 residues. V shed 0 bases and J shed 0 bases, with 7 bases lying between them. Per germline, CDR1 SGDLS and CDR2 YYNGEE. CDR3 in DNA: TGTGCCAGCAGCGTAGAACCAAGCTCCTACAATGAGCAGTTCTTC. It yields the protein CASSVEPSSYNEQFF.

The chain couples TRBV6-6 to TRBJ2-7; 9 bases line up with TRBD1. CDR1 and CDR2 from the germline V gene are MNHNY and SVGAGI (reference sequence). This CDR3 is built from 14 residues. With 5 bases clipped from V and 2 bases from J, the junction kept 4 bases outside the gene matches. CDR3 loop: CASSPGQGTYEQYF. As DNA, the CDR3 is TGTGCCAGCAGTCCCGGACAGGGGACCTACGAGCAGTACTTC.

This chain links TRBV4-2 with TRBJ2-7; D is perhaps TRBD1 (5 bases). V was trimmed by 1 base and J by 2 bases, leaving 9 bases between them. CDR1 and CDR2 from the germline V gene are LGHNA and YNFKEQ. The CDR3 runs to 14 residues. This CDR3 reads CASSQGPGTYEQYF. The DNA for the CDR3 is TGTGCCAGCAGCCAAGGCCCAGGGACCTACGAGCAGTACTTC.

The gene calls are TRBV7-9 and TRBJ1-5, with D maybe TRBD1 (5 bases). Germline-derived CDR1 and CDR2 are SEHNR and FQNEAQ (reference sequence). The CDR3 length is 14 residues. V was cut by 5 bases and J by 7 bases, with 15 bases left in between. The CDR3 DNA reads TGTGCCAGCAGCCAGGGCTGGGTAGAACAGCCCCAGCATTTT. It codes for CASSQGWVEQPQHF.

The chain has TRBV2 and TRBJ2-1; 11 nucleotides agree with TRBD2. This CDR3 has 15 amino acids. Looked up from germline, CDR1 is SNHLY and CDR2 is FYNNEI. V shed 4 bases and J 6 bases; nucleotides not matched to a gene: 5. CDR3 in amino acids: CASSVSGGAGNEQFF. The CDR3 coding sequence is TGTGCCAGCAGTGTTAGCGGGGGGGCCGGCAATGAGCAGTTCTTC.

The chain couples TRBV10-3 to TRBJ1-1, with D maybe TRBD1 (6 bases). The CDR3 contains 14 residues. Trimming cost V 4 bases and J 3 bases, with 12 bases left between them. Germline CDR1 is ENHRY and CDR2 is SYGVKD. CDR3 nucleotides: TGTGCCATCAGTGTAAAAGGGGGAGACACTGAAGCTTTCTTT. Translation gives CAISVKGGDTEAFF.

The chain joins TRBV28 to TRBJ2-1; D is possibly TRBD1 (6 bases). The V and J ends lost 6 bases and 5 bases respectively, with 17 bases between them. CDR1 is MDHEN and CDR2 is SYDVKM in the germline V gene. The CDR3 spans 15 residues. The DNA for the CDR3 is TGTGCCAGCAGACTGGTATACAGGGCTGACAATGAGCAGTTCTTC. This gives the protein CASRLVYRADNEQFF.

This clone turned up a few times. The same CDR3 is also encoded by other DNA sequences in this sample. The chain combines TRBV7-3 with TRBJ2-7; 10 nucleotides align to TRBD1. The CDR3 spans 13 residues. Looked up from germline, CDR1 is SGHTA and CDR2 is FQGTGA. V gave up 6 bases and J gave up 3 bases; unmatched junction bases: 2. In DNA form, the CDR3 reads TGTGCCAGCAGTAGGGACAGGGGCTACGAGCAGTACTTC. This encodes CASSRDRGYEQYF.

This rearrangement joins TRBV5-1 to TRBJ2-7, with 13 positions matching TRBD2. This CDR3 has 14 residues. CDR1 and CDR2 from the germline V gene are SGHRS and YFSETQ. With 7 bases clipped from V and 10 bases from J, the junction kept 11 bases outside the gene matches. The CDR3 protein is CASENGLAGARQYF. The CDR3 DNA reads as TGCGCCAGCGAGAATGGACTAGCGGGAGCTCGACAGTACTTC.

The V gene is TRBV28, the J gene TRBJ1-6, with a weak D call TRBD1 (6 bases). CDR1 is MDHEN and CDR2 is SYDVKM in the germline V gene. This CDR3 has 15 residues. V shed 4 bases and J shed 8 bases, with 15 bases lying between them. The CDR3 region is CASSSAGDPDSPLHF. CDR3 nucleotide sequence: TGTGCCAGCAGTTCGGCAGGGGACCCGGATTCACCCCTCCACTTT. The full variable domain, its missing parts supplied by reference TRBV28 and TRBJ1-6, is DVKVTQSSRYLVKRTGEKVFLECVQDMDHENMFWYRQDPGLGLRLIYFSYDVKMKEKGDIPEGYSVSREKKERFSLILESASTNQTSMYLCASSSAGDPDSPLHFGNGTRLTVT.

V and J are TRBV7-2 and TRBJ2-7; no clear D. Germline CDR1 reads SGHTA; CDR2 reads FQGNSA. The CDR3 runs to 14 residues. The V and J ends lost 1 base and 1 base respectively, with 8 bases between them. CDR3 in amino acids: CASSLGVGSYEQYF. The CDR3 coding sequence is TGTGCCAGCAGCTTAGGGGTTGGTTCCTACGAGCAGTACTTC.

The chain employs TRBV6-1 and TRBJ1-1, with unresolved D. V lost 8 bases to trimming and J lost 1 base, with 17 bases between them. CDR3 length: 15 amino acids. Germline CDR1 MNHNS, CDR2 SASEGT. Here the CDR3 DNA reads TGTGCCAGCCGAGCAGGTGACAACTCGAACACTGAAGCTTTCTTT. Amino acids: CASRAGDNSNTEAFF.

The chain is built from TRBV30 and TRBJ2-2; D might be TRBD2 (5 bases). Germline V gene lookup returns CDR1 GTSNPN and CDR2 SVGIG (reference sequence). V lost 4 bases, J lost 2 bases, and 8 bases lay in between. The CDR3 runs to 13 residues. The chain's CDR3 is CAWNRENTGELFF. CDR3 coding DNA: TGTGCCTGGAATCGGGAAAACACCGGGGAGCTGTTTTTT.